The clone carrying this T cell receptor beta chain was counted at least ten times. What it recognizes is unknown. The CDR3 runs 17 residues. V gave up 5 bases and J gave up 1 base, with 20 bases separating them. Germline assignment: CDR1 SGHAT and CDR2 FQDESV (reference sequence). RNA transcripts served as template for amplifying TCR beta CDR3 sequences. HTBI primers were used in a first-round RT-PCR, which preceded a second-round multiplex PCR. TCRdb itself ran the multiplex PCR reads through MiXCR, one entry per CDR3 protein. The data show roughly 380,000 distinct CDR3 sequences, with 15% seen just once and about 7% held by the top ten. The record originates from a study of Graves' ophthalmopathy and Graves' hyperthyroidism. Notes on the study in general: Ophthalmopathy progression was predicted with 55% to 71% sensitivity and roughly 72% specificity.

Hyperthyroidism was considered stable when no ophthalmopathy appeared within 18 months of follow-up. Exclusion covered patients with other autoimmune diseases or uncontrolled infections (as well as pregnancy or lactation). The diagnosis was founded upon clinical symptoms, serum thyroxine, TRAb, thyroid ultrasound and orbital computed tomography. The J gene is TRBJ1-1, the V gene TRBV11-1; D unresolved. The clonotype originates from a woman in her late teens or twenties with stable Graves' hyperthyroidism. Material: peripheral blood. CDR3 residues: CASSPRRALSSNTEAFF. CDR3 coding DNA: TGTGCCAGCAGCCCGAGGAGGGCTTTATCATCGAACACTGAAGCTTTCTTT. The full variable domain, rest sourced from reference TRBV11-1 and TRBJ1-1, is EAEVAQSPRYKITEKSQAVAFWCDPISGHATLYWYRQILGQGPELLVQFQDESVVDDSQLPKDRFSAERLKGVDSTLKIQPAELGDSAMYLCASSPRRALSSNTEAFFGQGTRLTVV.